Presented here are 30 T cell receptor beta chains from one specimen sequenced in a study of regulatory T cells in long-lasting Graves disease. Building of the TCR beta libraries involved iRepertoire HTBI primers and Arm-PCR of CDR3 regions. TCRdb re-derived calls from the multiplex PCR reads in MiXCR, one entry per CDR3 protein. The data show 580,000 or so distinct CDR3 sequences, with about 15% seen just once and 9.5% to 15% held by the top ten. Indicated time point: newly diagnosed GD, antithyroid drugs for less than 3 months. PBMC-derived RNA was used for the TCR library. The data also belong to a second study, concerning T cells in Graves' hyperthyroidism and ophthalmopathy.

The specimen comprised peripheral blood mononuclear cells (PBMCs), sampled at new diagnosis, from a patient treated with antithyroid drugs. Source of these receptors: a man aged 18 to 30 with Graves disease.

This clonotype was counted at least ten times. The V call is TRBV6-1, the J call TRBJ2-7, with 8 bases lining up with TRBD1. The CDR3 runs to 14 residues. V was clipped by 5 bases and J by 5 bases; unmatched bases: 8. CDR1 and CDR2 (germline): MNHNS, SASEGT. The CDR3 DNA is TGTGCCAGCAGTCCGACAGGGGCTCCCCACGAGCAGTACTTC. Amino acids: CASSPTGAPHEQYF.

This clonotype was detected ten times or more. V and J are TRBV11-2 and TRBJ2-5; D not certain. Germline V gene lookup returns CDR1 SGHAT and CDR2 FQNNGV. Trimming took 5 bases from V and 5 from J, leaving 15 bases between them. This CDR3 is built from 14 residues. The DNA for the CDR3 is TGTGCCAGCAGCCCGAACGAGGCCTGGGAGACCCAGTACTTC. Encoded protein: CASSPNEAWETQYF. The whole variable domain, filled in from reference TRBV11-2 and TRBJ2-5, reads EAGVAQSPRYKIIEKRQSVAFWCNPISGHATLYWYQQILGQGPKLLIQFQNNGVVDDSQLPKDRFSAERLKGVDSTLKIQPAKLEDSAVYLCASSPNEAWETQYFGPGTRLLVL.

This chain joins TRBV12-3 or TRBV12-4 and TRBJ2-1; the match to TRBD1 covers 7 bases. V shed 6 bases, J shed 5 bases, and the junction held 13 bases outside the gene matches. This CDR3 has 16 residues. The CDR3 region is CASRTQTGVINNEQFF. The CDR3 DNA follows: TGTGCCAGCAGGACACAAACAGGGGTAATTAACAATGAGCAGTTCTTC.

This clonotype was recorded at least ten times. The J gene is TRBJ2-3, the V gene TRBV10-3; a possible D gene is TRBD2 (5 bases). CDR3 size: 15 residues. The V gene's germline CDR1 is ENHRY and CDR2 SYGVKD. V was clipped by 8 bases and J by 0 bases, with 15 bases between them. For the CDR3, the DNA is TGTGCCATCTCTTCGGGCCGGACTAGCACAGATACGCAGTATTTT. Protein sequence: CAISSGRTSTDTQYF.

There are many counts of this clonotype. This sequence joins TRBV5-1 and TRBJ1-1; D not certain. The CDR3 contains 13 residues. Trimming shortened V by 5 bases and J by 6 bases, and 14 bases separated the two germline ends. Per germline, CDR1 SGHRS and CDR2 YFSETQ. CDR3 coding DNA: TGCGCCAGCAGATCCAGCGGGTTCCCTGAAGCTTTCTTT. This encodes CASRSSGFPEAFF.

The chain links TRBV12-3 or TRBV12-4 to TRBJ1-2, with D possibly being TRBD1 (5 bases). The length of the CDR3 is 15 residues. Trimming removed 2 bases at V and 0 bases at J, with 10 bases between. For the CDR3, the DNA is TGTGCCAGCAGTTTAAGGGGCCAGACTAACTATGGCTACACCTTC. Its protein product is CASSLRGQTNYGYTF.

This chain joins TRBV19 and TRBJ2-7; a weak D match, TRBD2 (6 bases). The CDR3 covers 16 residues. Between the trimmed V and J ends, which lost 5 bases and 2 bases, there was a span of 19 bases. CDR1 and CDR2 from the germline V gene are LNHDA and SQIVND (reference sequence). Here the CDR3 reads CASSPFGGGLPYEQYF. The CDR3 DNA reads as TGTGCCAGTAGTCCCTTTGGAGGAGGGCTCCCCTACGAGCAGTACTTC.

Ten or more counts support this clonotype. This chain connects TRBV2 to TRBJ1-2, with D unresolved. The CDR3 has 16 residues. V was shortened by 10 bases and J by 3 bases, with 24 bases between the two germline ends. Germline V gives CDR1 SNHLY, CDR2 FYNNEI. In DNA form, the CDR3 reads TGTGCCATTCAAACCGTCCCGGGGAGGTTTTACTATGGCTACACCTTC. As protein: CAIQTVPGRFYYGYTF. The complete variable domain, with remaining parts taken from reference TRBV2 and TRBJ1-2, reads EPEVTQTPSHQVTQMGQEVILRCVPISNHLYFYWYRQILGQKVEFLVSFYNNEISEKSEIFDDQFSVERPDGSNFTLKIRSTKLEDSAMYFCAIQTVPGRFYYGYTFGSGTRLTVV.

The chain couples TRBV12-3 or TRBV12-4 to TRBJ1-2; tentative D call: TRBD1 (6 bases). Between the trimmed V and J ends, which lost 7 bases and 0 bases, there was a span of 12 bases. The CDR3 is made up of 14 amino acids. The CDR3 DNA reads TGTGCCAGCACATCAAGGGGGGCTAACTATGGCTACACCTTC. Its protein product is CASTSRGANYGYTF.

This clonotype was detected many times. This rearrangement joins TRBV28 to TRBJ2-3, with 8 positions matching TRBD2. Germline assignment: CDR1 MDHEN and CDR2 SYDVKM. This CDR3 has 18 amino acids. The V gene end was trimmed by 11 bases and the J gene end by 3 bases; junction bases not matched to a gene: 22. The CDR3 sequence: CAAPGKRELYGVTDTQYF. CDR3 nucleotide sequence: TGTGCCGCGCCCGGAAAGCGGGAGTTATACGGTGTGACAGATACGCAGTATTTT.

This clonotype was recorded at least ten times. The CDR3 DNA follows: TGTGCCAGCAGCCAAGGGACTAGCGGAAACACAGATACGCAGTATTTT. As protein: CASSQGTSGNTDTQYF. The chain combines TRBV3-1 with TRBJ2-3; TRBD2 agrees at 10 bases. The J segment lost 2 bases and the V segment lost 1 base, leaving 3 bases of the junction unmatched. Germline V gene sequence: CDR1 LGHDT, CDR2 YNNKEL (reference sequence). The CDR3 length is 16 residues.

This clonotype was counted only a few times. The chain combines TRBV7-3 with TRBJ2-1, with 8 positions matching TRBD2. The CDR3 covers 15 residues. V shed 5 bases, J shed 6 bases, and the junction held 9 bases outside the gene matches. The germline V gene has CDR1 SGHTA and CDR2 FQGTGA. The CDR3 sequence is CASSPNPLAGNEQFF. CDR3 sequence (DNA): TGTGCCAGCAGCCCCAACCCCCTAGCGGGCAATGAGCAGTTCTTC.

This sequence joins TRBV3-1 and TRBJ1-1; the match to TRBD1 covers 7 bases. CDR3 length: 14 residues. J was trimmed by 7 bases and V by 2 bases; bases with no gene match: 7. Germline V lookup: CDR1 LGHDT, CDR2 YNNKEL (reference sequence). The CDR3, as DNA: TGTGCCAGCAGCCAAAGGGGACAGAAGGGTGAAGCTTTCTTT. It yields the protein CASSQRGQKGEAFF. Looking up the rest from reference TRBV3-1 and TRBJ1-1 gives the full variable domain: DTAVSQTPKYLVTQMGNDKSIKCEQNLGHDTMYWYKQDSKKFLKIMFSYNNKELIINETVPNRFSPKSPDKAHLNLHINSLELGDSAVYFCASSQRGQKGEAFFGQGTRLTVV.

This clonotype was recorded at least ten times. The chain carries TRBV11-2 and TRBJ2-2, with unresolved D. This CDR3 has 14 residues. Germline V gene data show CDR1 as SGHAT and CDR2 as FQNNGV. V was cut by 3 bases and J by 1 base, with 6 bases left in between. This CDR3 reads CASSFGQNTGELFF. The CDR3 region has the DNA TGTGCCAGCAGCTTTGGTCAGAACACCGGGGAGCTGTTTTTT.

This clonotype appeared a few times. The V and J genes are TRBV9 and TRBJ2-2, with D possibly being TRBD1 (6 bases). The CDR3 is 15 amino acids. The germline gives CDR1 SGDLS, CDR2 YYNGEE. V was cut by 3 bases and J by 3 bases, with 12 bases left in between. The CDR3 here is CASSEVGAYTGELFF. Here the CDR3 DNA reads TGTGCCAGCAGCGAAGTGGGGGCGTACACCGGGGAGCTGTTTTTT.

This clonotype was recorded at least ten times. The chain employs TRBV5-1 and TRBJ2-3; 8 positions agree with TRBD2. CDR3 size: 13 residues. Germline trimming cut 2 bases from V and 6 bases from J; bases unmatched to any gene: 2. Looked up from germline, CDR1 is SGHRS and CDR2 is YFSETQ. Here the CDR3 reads CASSFSGKDTQYF. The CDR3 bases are TGCGCCAGCAGCTTTAGCGGGAAGGATACGCAGTATTTT.

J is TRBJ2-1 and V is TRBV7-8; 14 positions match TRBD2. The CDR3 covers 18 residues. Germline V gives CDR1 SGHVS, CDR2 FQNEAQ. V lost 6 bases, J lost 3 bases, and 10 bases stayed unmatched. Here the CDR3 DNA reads TGTGCCAGCAGACCGAAGGGACTAGCGGGAGTTTTCTACAATGAGCAGTTCTTC. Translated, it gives CASRPKGLAGVFYNEQFF.

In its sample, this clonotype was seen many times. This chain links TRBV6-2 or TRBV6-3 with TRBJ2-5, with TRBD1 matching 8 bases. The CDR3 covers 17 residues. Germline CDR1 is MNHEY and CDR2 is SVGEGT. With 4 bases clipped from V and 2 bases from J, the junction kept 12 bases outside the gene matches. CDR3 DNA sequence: TGTGCCAGCAGTTTCCTGCGAACCGGGACAGGACAAGAGACCCAGTACTTC. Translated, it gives CASSFLRTGTGQETQYF.

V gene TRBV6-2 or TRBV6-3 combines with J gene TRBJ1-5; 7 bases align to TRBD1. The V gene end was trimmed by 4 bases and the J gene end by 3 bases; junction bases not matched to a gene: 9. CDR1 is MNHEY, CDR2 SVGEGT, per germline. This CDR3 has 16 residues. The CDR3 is CASSSNPDRPNQPQHF. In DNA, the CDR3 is TGTGCCAGCAGTTCCAATCCGGACAGGCCCAATCAGCCCCAGCATTTT.

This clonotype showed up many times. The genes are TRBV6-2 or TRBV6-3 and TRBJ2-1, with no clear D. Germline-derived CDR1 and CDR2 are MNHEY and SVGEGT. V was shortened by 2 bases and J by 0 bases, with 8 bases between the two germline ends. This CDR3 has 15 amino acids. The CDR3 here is CASSYIGSSYNEQFF. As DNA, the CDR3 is TGTGCCAGCAGTTACATAGGGTCCTCCTACAATGAGCAGTTCTTC.

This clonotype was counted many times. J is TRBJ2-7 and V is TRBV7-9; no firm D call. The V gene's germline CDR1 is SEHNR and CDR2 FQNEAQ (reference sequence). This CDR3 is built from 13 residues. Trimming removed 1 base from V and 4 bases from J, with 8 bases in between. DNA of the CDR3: TGTGCCAGCAGCTTAGAGCTGCGGTACGAGCAGTACTTC. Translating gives CASSLELRYEQYF. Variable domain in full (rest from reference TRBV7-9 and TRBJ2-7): DTGVSQNPRHKITKRGQNVTFRCDPISEHNRLYWYRQTLGQGPEFLTYFQNEAQLEKSRLLSDRFSAERPKGSFSTLEIQRTEQGDSAMYLCASSLELRYEQYFGPGTRLTVT.

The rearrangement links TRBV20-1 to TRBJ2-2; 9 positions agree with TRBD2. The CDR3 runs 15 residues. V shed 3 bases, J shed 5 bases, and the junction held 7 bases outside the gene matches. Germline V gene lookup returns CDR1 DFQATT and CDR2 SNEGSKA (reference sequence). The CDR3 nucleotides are TGCAGTGCTAGGCCCACTAGCGGGTGGACCGGGGAGCTGTTTTTT. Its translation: CSARPTSGWTGELFF.

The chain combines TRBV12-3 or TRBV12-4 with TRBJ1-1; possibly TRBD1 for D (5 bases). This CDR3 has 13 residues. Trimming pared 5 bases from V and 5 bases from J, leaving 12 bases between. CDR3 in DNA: TGTGCCAGCAGTCCTGGGACGATAACTGAAGCTTTCTTT. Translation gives CASSPGTITEAFF.

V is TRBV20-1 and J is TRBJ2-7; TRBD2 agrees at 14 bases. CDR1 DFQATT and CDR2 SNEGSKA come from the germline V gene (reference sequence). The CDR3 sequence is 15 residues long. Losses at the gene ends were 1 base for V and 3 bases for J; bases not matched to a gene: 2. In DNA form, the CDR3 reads TGCAGTGCTAGAGGAGGACTAGCGGGAGGCTACGAGCAGTACTTC. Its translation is CSARGGLAGGYEQYF.

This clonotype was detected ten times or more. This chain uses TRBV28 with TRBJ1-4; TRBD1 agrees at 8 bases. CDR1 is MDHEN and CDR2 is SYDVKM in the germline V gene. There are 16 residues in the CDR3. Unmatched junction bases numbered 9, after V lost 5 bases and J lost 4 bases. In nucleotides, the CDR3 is TGTGCCAGCAGTCAGGGGGCTCGGAACATTAATGAAAAACTGTTTTTT. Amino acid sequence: CASSQGARNINEKLFF.

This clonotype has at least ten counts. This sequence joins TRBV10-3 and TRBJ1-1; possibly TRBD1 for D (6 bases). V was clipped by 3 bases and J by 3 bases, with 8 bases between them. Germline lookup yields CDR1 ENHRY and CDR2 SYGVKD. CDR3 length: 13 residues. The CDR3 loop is CAISDRGYTEAFF. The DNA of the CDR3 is TGTGCCATCAGTGACAGGGGCTACACTGAAGCTTTCTTT.

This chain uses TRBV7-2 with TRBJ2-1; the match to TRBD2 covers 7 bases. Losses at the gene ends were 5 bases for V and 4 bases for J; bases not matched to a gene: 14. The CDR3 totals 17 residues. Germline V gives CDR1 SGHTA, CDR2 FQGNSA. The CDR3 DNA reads TGTGCCAGCAGCATAGGATCTCTGGGACTAAATTACAATGAGCAGTTCTTC. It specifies CASSIGSLGLNYNEQFF. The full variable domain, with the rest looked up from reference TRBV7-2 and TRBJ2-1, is GAGVSQSPSNKVTEKGKDVELRCDPISGHTALYWYRQSLGQGLEFLIYFQGNSAPDKSGLPSDRFSAERTGGSVSTLTIQRTQQEDSAVYLCASSIGSLGLNYNEQFFGPGTRLTVL.

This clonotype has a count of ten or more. DNA of the CDR3: TGCAGTGCTAGTTTCAGGGTCCACGAGCAGTACTTC. It encodes CSASFRVHEQYF. The J gene is TRBJ2-7, the V gene TRBV20-1; D may be TRBD1 (5 bases). In germline, CDR1 is DFQATT, CDR2 SNEGSKA (reference sequence). V was cut by 3 bases and J by 5 bases, with 11 bases left in between. The CDR3 length is 12 residues.

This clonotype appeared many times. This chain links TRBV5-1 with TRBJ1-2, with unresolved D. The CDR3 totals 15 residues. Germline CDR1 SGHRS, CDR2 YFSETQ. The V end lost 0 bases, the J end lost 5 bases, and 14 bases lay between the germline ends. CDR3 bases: TGCGCCAGCAGCTTGGAAGCGTCTGGCGAATATGGCTACACCTTC. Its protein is CASSLEASGEYGYTF.

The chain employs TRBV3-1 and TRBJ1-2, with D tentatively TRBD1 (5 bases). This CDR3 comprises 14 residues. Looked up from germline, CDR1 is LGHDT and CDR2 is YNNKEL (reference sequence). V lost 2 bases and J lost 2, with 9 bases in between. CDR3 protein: CASSQWGLNYGYTF. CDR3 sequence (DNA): TGTGCCAGCAGCCAATGGGGACTGAACTATGGCTACACCTTC.